This T cell receptor beta chain was observed in a study of cytomegalovirus exposure and HLA in healthy donors. The study's findings and limits: It was in a later analysis that TCR association rates were seen to vary by HLA locus, highest for DRB1 and lowest for HLA-C. A later analysis showed HLA-associated TCR beta chains outstripping equally common others in clonal expansion. The authors listed 180 or so TCR beta chains as cytomegalovirus-associated.

The PCR employed 60 Vbeta primers together with 13 Jbeta primers. Assay used: immunoSEQ multiplex PCR; TCRdb lists only in-frame clones, some missing. The data show 170,000 or so clones, almost 85% seen once. Healthy bone marrow donors formed the donor group. As regards this clone: The antigen is not known.

Per germline, CDR1 PRHDT and CDR2 FYEKMQ (reference sequence). This CDR3 is 16 amino acids long. The trim removed 4 bases at V and 1 base at J, leaving 2 bases unmatched. V gene TRBV13 combines with J gene TRBJ2-3; 13 positions agree with TRBD2. The sample consisted of PBMCs. This clonotype was obtained from a girl between 5 and 17 years old in good health and CMV-seropositive. The CDR3 DNA reads TGTGCCAGCAGCTGGACTAGCGGGGGTCGCACAGATACGCAGTATTTT. Translation gives CASSWTSGGRTDTQYF.